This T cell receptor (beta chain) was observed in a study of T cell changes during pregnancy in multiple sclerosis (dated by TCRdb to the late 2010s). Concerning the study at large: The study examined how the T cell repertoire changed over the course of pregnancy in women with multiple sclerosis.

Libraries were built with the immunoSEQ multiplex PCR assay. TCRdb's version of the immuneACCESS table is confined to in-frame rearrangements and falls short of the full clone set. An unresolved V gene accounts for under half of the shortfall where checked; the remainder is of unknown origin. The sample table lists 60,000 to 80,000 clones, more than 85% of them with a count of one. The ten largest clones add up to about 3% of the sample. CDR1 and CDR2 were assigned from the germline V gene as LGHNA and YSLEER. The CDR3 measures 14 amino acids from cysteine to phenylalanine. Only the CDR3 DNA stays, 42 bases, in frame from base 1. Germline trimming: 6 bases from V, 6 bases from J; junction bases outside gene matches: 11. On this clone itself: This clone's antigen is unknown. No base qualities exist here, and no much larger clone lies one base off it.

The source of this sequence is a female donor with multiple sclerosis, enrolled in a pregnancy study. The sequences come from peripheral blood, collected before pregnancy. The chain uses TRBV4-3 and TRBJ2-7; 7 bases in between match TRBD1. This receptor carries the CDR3 CASSPANRGSEQYF. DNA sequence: TGCGCCAGCAGTCCAGCTAACAGGGGAAGCGAGCAGTACTTC.